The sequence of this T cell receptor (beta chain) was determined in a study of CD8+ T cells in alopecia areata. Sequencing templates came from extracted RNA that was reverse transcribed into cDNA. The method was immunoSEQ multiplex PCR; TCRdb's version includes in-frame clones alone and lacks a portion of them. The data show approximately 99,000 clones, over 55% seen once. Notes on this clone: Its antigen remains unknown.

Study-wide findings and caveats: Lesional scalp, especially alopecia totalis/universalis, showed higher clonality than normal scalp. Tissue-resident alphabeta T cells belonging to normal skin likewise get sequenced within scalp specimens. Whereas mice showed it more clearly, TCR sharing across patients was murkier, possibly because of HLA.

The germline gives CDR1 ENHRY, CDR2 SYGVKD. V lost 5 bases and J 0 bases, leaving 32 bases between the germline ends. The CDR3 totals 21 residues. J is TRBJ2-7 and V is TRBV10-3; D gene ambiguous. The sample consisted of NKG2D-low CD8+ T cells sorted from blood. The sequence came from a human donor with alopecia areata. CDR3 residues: CAISSPPDGSTRTKFSYEQYF. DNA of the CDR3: TGTGCCATCAGTTCACCACCGGACGGCTCGACTCGAACCAAATTCTCCTACGAGCAGTACTTC.